This T cell receptor (beta chain) is drawn from a study of vaccination effects on CD4 cells after COVID-19. Viral peptide pools were used in the ViraFEST assay to expand antigen-specific CD4+ T cells, and sequencing came afterward. Culture proceeded for 10 days, and CD4+ T cells were then isolated. Neither prior SARS-CoV-2 infection nor positive nucleocapsid antibodies were present in the vaccine recipients. Comment on this clone: Antigen unknown.

With 0 bases removed from V and 4 bases from J, the gap between germline ends came to 8 bases. The CDR3 extends over 14 amino acids. From germline, CDR1 is SGHDT and CDR2 YYEEEE. This table comes from immunoSEQ multiplex PCR, and its TCRdb copy is limited to in-frame clones, with some not included. This table has about 55,000 clones, around 70% appearing once. Specimen: CD4+ T cells from PBMCs cultured with SARS-CoV-2 spike peptides, collected before COVID-19 vaccination. The clonotype was recovered from a human donor who received a COVID-19 vaccine. This chain links TRBV5-6 with TRBJ1-3; D is ambiguous. For the CDR3, the DNA is TGTGCCAGCAGCTTGGTGGGGTTAGGAAACACCATATATTTT. This translates into CASSLVGLGNTIYF.